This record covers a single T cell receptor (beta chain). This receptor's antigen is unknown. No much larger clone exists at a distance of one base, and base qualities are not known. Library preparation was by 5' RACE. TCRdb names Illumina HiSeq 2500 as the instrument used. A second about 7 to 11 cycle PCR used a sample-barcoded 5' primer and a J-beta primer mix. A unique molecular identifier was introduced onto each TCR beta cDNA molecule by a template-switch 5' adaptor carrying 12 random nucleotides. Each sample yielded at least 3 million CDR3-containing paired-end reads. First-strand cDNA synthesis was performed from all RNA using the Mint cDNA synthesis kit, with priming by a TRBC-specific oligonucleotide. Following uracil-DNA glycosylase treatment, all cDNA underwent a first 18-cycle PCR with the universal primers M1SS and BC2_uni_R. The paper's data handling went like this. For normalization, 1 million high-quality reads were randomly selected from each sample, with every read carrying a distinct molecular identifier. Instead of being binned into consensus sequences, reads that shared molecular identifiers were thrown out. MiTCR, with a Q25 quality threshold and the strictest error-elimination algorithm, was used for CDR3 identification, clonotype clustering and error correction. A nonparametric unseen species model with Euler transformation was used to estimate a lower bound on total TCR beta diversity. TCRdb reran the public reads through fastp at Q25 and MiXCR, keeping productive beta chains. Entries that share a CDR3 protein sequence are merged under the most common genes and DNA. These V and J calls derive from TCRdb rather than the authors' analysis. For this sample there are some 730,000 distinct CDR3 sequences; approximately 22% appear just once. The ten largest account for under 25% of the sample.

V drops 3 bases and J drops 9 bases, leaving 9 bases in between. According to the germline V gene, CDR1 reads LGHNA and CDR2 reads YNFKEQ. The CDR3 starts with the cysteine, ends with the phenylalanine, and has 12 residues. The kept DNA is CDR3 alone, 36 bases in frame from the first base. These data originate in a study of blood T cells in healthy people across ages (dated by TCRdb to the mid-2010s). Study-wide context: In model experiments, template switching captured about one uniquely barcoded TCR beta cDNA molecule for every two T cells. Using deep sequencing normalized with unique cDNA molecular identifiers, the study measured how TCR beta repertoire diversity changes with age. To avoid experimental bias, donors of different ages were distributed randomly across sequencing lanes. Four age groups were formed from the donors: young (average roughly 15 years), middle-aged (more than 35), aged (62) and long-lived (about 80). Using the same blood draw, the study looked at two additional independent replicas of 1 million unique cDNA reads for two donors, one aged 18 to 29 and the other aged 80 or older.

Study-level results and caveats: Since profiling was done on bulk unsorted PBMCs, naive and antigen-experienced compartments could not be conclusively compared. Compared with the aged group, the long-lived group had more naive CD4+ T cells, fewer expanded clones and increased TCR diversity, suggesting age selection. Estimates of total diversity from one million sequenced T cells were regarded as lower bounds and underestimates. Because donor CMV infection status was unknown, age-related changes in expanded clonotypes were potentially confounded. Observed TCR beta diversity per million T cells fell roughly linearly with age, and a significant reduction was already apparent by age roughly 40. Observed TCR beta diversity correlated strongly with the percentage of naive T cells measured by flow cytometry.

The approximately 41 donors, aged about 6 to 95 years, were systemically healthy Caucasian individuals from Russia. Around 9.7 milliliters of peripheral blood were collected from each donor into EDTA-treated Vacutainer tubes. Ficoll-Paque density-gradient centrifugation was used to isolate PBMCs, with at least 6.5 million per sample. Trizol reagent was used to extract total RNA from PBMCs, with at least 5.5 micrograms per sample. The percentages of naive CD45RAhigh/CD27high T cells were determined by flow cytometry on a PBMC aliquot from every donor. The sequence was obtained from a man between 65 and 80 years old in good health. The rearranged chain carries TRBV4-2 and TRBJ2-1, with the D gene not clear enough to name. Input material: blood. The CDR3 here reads CASSQLSSEQFF. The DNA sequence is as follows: TGTGCCAGCAGCCAGCTTAGCAGTGAGCAGTTCTTC.